The 26 T cell receptor beta chains below come from one sample, sequenced in a study of T cells in Graves' hyperthyroidism and ophthalmopathy. TCR beta CDR3 region amplification was performed from RNA transcripts. A set of HTBI primers served as the primers for a first-round RT-PCR of the TCR CDR3. TCRdb re-called the multiplex PCR reads with MiXCR, one entry per CDR3 protein. The data show over 700,000 distinct CDR3 sequences, with under 20% seen just once and over 15% held by the top ten. The sample was blood. Receptors were obtained from a woman aged 45-65 years with Graves' hyperthyroidism that later progressed to Graves' ophthalmopathy.

The chain joins TRBV5-1 to TRBJ2-7; D ambiguous. This CDR3 is built from 13 residues. From germline, CDR1 is SGHRS and CDR2 YFSETQ. V gave up 2 bases and J gave up 2 bases, with 8 bases separating them. The CDR3 DNA is TGCGCCAGCAGCTTACCGGCCCCCTACGAGCAGTACTTC. This gives the protein CASSLPAPYEQYF.

The V call is TRBV4-2, the J call TRBJ1-4; 9 bases agree with TRBD1. The CDR3 has 20 amino acids. Germline V gene sequence: CDR1 LGHNA, CDR2 YNFKEQ. Trimming at V came to 2 bases and at J to 8 bases, leaving 21 bases not matched to a gene. The CDR3 sequence is CASSQRGPGTGRGEFEKLFF. DNA of the CDR3: TGTGCCAGCAGCCAAAGGGGCCCCGGGACAGGGAGGGGAGAATTCGAAAAACTGTTTTTT.

This clonotype appeared a few times. This chain connects TRBV20-1 to TRBJ1-2; TRBD1 matches at 12 bases. V lost 4 bases and J lost 5; bases outside the gene matches: 8. This CDR3 contains 15 residues. The germline CDR1 and CDR2 sequences are DFQATT and SNEGSKA (reference sequence). The DNA of the CDR3 is TGCAGTGCTACCCAGGGACAGGGGGCACGGTATGGCTACACCTTC. It translates to CSATQGQGARYGYTF.

V and J are TRBV5-8 and TRBJ2-7, with D possibly TRBD2 on 5 matching bases. V gave up 4 bases and J gave up 4 bases, with 18 bases separating them. The CDR3 loop spans 15 amino acids. Germline V gene lookup returns CDR1 SGHTS and CDR2 YDEGEE. Here the CDR3 DNA reads TGTGCCAGCAGCGCGGACGGCGGAGGTAGTTACGAGCAGTACTTC. Translated: CASSADGGGSYEQYF. Full variable domain (outside the CDR3, taken from reference TRBV5-8 and TRBJ2-7): EAGVTQSPTHLIKTRGQQATLRCSPISGHTSVYWYQQALGLGLQFLLWYDEGEERNRGNFPPRFSGRQFPNYSSELNVNALELEDSALYLCASSADGGGSYEQYFGPGTRLTVT.

Many counts were recorded for this clonotype. This rearrangement joins TRBV20-1 to TRBJ2-1, with TRBD2 identical over 15 bases. V lost 3 bases and J lost 2; bases outside the gene matches: 5. The length of the CDR3 is 17 residues. Germline CDR1 is DFQATT and CDR2 is SNEGSKA (reference sequence). The CDR3 protein is CSARGGLAGGAYNEQFF. Here the CDR3 DNA reads TGCAGTGCTAGGGGTGGACTAGCGGGAGGGGCCTACAATGAGCAGTTCTTC.

V is TRBV11-2 and J is TRBJ1-2; D gene ambiguous. Germline V CDR1 and CDR2: SGHAT, FQNNGV. The V end lost 0 bases, the J end lost 0 bases, and 11 bases lay between the germline ends. This CDR3 comprises 16 residues. Written as DNA, the CDR3 is TGTGCCAGCAGCTTAGATCTGACGAATTCTAACTATGGCTACACCTTC. Protein product: CASSLDLTNSNYGYTF.

This clonotype showed up just a few times. CDR3 sequence reads: CASSASGGRSYNEQFF. The CDR3 nucleotides read TGTGCCAGCAGTGCTTCGGGGGGCCGAAGCTACAATGAGCAGTTCTTC. This chain joins TRBV9 and TRBJ2-1; tentative D call: TRBD2 (7 bases). The CDR3 consists of 16 residues. V was shortened by 5 bases and J by 3 bases, with 18 bases between the two germline ends. CDR1 SGDLS and CDR2 YYNGEE come from the germline V gene.

A word on this clonotype: A much bigger clone sits one base away, suggesting this may be a read error. The chain links TRBV11-2 to TRBJ1-6, with TRBD1 matching over 9 bases. V lost 1 base, J lost 3 bases, and 7 bases stayed unmatched. CDR1 is SGHAT and CDR2 is FQNNGV in the germline V gene. CDR3 length: 18 amino acids. The CDR3 sequence is CASSLASGTGLYNSPLHF. As DNA, the CDR3 is TGTGCCAGCAGCTTAGCCTCCGGGACAGGGCTCTATAATTCACCCCTCCACTTT.

This clonotype showed up many times. The V call is TRBV20-1, the J call TRBJ2-3; 8 nucleotides match TRBD2. CDR3 length equals 14 residues. Trimming took 1 base from V and 2 from J; bases not matched to a gene: 2. In germline, CDR1 is DFQATT, CDR2 SNEGSKA (reference sequence). The CDR3 reads CSARAGGLTDTQYF. CDR3 DNA sequence: TGCAGTGCTAGAGCGGGGGGGCTCACAGATACGCAGTATTTT.

This clonotype was seen many times. The chain employs TRBV3-1 and TRBJ1-5; tentatively, D is TRBD1 (5 bases). Trimming left V 0 bases short and J 4 bases short, with 10 bases between. Germline loops: CDR1 LGHDT, CDR2 YNNKEL (reference sequence). The CDR3 consists of 15 residues. The CDR3 nucleotides read TGTGCCAGCAGCCAAGATGGGACGGAAAATCAGCCCCAGCATTTT. Encoded protein: CASSQDGTENQPQHF. The whole variable domain, filled in from reference TRBV3-1 and TRBJ1-5, reads DTAVSQTPKYLVTQMGNDKSIKCEQNLGHDTMYWYKQDSKKFLKIMFSYNNKELIINETVPNRFSPKSPDKAHLNLHINSLELGDSAVYFCASSQDGTENQPQHFGDGTRLSIL.

A few counts support this clonotype. The rearrangement links TRBV6-2 or TRBV6-3 to TRBJ1-3, with unresolved D. The CDR3 consists of 15 residues. The germline CDR1 and CDR2 sequences are MNHEY and SVGEGT. V was trimmed by 6 bases and J by 2 bases, leaving 14 bases between them. In DNA form, the CDR3 reads TGTGCCAGCAGCCAAGCAGTCTTGCCTGGAAACACCATATATTTT. This encodes CASSQAVLPGNTIYF.

The chain has TRBV7-2 and TRBJ2-7, with 10 bases that match TRBD2. V dropped 1 base and J dropped 5; count of bases not matched to a gene: 5. Germline V CDR1 and CDR2: SGHTA, FQGNSA. The CDR3 length is 15 residues. CDR3 protein: CASSLVLAGDDEQYF. Here the CDR3 DNA reads TGTGCCAGCAGCTTAGTCCTAGCGGGGGATGACGAGCAGTACTTC.

The sample holds a few counts of this clonotype. The chain is built from TRBV6-1 and TRBJ1-6; D might be TRBD1 (6 bases). The CDR3 has 14 amino acids. Germline V gene data show CDR1 as MNHNS and CDR2 as SASEGT. V was cut by 5 bases and J by 10 bases, with 15 bases left in between. Here the CDR3 DNA reads TGTGCCAGCAGTCTTCAGGACAGACGGTCACCCCTCCACTTT. It specifies CASSLQDRRSPLHF.

This clonotype was observed a few times. At one end, the junction sequence differs from germline, possibly due to a read error. J is TRBJ2-1 and V is TRBV7-9, with a weak D call TRBD1 (6 bases). Germline CDR1 is SEHNR and CDR2 is FQNEAQ (reference sequence). The CDR3 is made up of 15 amino acids. CDR3 coding DNA: TGTGCTAGCAGCGATAGGACAGCCTCCTACAATGAGCAGTTCTTC. This encodes CASSDRTASYNEQFF.

Here the CDR3 reads CASSSAGQGDQPQHF. The CDR3 nucleotides read TGTGCCAGCAGTTCAGCGGGACAGGGAGATCAGCCCCAGCATTTT. This rearrangement joins TRBV28 to TRBJ1-5, with 9 bases fitting TRBD1. CDR3 length: 15 amino acids. Germline V gene lookup returns CDR1 MDHEN and CDR2 SYDVKM. V shed 4 bases and J 5 bases; nucleotides not matched to a gene: 6. Full variable domain (rest looked up from reference TRBV28 and TRBJ1-5): DVKVTQSSRYLVKRTGEKVFLECVQDMDHENMFWYRQDPGLGLRLIYFSYDVKMKEKGDIPEGYSVSREKKERFSLILESASTNQTSMYLCASSSAGQGDQPQHFGDGTRLSIL.

Many counts were recorded for this clonotype. The chain carries TRBV5-1 and TRBJ1-1, with 8 nucleotides matching TRBD1. The CDR3 totals 15 residues. Germline trimming cut 3 bases from V and 1 base from J; bases unmatched to any gene: 5. In germline, CDR1 is SGHRS, CDR2 YFSETQ. CDR3 in DNA: TGCGCCAGCAGCTGGGGACAGGCTACGAACACTGAAGCTTTCTTT. Its translation: CASSWGQATNTEAFF. Full variable domain (remainder filled in from reference TRBV5-1 and TRBJ1-1): KAGVTQTPRYLIKTRGQQVTLSCSPISGHRSVSWYQQTPGQGLQFLFEYFSETQRNKGNFPGRFSGRQFSNSRSEMNVSTLELGDSALYLCASSWGQATNTEAFFGQGTRLTVV.

The sample holds many counts of this clonotype. This rearrangement joins TRBV30 to TRBJ2-1; weak D call: TRBD1 (6 bases). V was clipped by 0 bases and J by 13 bases, with 13 bases between them. The germline V gene has CDR1 GTSNPN and CDR2 SVGIG (reference sequence). The CDR3 length is 12 residues. The CDR3 is CAWSVTGSRQFF. CDR3 in DNA: TGTGCCTGGAGTGTAACAGGGTCTCGCCAGTTCTTC.

This clonotype has only a few counts. This chain joins TRBV9 and TRBJ2-7; 7 bases map to TRBD1. The germline CDR1 and CDR2 sequences are SGDLS and YYNGEE. This CDR3 region has 15 residues. V trimming: 0 bases; J trimming: 2 bases; junction bases outside the gene matches: 5. Here the CDR3 reads CASSVAGTEAYEQYF. The CDR3 bases are TGTGCCAGCAGCGTAGCAGGGACAGAGGCCTACGAGCAGTACTTC. Full variable domain (rest looked up from reference TRBV9 and TRBJ2-7): DSGVTQTPKHLITATGQRVTLRCSPRSGDLSVYWYQQSLDQGLQFLIQYYNGEERAKGNILERFSAQQFPDLHSELNLSSLELGDSALYFCASSVAGTEAYEQYFGPGTRLTVT.

On this clonotype: A junction end diverges from the germline sequence, so it may reflect a read error. The J gene is TRBJ2-2, the V gene TRBV5-1, with a tentative D call TRBD2 (6 bases). The CDR3 contains 19 residues. Germline V gene sequence: CDR1 SGHRS, CDR2 YFSETQ. The CDR3 sequence: CASSLWPGDEIANTGALFF. Written as DNA, the CDR3 is TGCGCCAGCAGCTTGTGGCCGGGGGACGAGATCGCGAACACCGGGGCGCTGTTTTTT.

V is TRBV12-3 or TRBV12-4 and J is TRBJ1-2; unclear D gene. CDR3 length: 13 residues. V shed 4 bases and J shed 7 bases, with 13 bases lying between them. CDR3 nucleotides: TGTGCCAGCAGTTGGGAGTACCACGGTGGCTACACCTTC. Its protein is CASSWEYHGGYTF.

The sample holds many counts of this clonotype. The chain couples TRBV20-1 to TRBJ2-7; maybe TRBD2 (7 bases). CDR1 is DFQATT and CDR2 is SNEGSKA in the germline V gene (reference sequence). Trimming stripped 6 bases from V and 6 bases from J, with 21 bases between. CDR3 length equals 14 residues. The CDR3 loop is CSAPRGAGFREQYF. CDR3 coding DNA: TGCAGTGCCCCCCGGGGGGCGGGGTTCCGCGAGCAGTACTTC.

The rearrangement uses TRBV7-9 and TRBJ2-6; no definite D call. Germline lookup yields CDR1 SEHNR and CDR2 FQNEAQ (reference sequence). This CDR3 is 17 amino acids long. V lost 1 base, J lost 0 bases, and 10 bases lay in between. The CDR3 nucleotides read TGTGCCAGCAGCTTAGAAGTGGGTGACTCTGGGGCCAACGTCCTGACTTTC. This codes for CASSLEVGDSGANVLTF.

The chain is built from TRBV3-1 and TRBJ2-1; 11 nucleotides align to TRBD2. The CDR3 is 16 amino acids. Germline lookup yields CDR1 LGHDT and CDR2 YNNKEL (reference sequence). Trimming at V came to 4 bases and at J to 4 bases, leaving 6 bases not matched to a gene. The CDR3 DNA reads TGTGCCAGCAGCCGTCGGGCTAGCGGGGGGTACAATGAGCAGTTCTTC. This encodes CASSRRASGGYNEQFF.

This clonotype has more than one count but fewer than ten. The chain combines TRBV30 with TRBJ2-2, with 10 bases fitting TRBD2. CDR1 is GTSNPN, CDR2 SVGIG, per germline (reference sequence). The CDR3 contains 16 residues. The ends lost 4 bases at V and 1 base at J; junction bases unmatched: 6. The CDR3 sequence: CAWIVAGGQNTGELFF. The CDR3 DNA sequence: TGTGCCTGGATAGTAGCGGGGGGACAGAACACCGGGGAGCTGTTTTTT.

The table lists this clonotype with many counts. This rearrangement joins TRBV7-9 to TRBJ2-5; D is unresolved. The CDR3 contains 14 residues. V was cut by 5 bases and J by 4 bases, with 14 bases left in between. CDR1 and CDR2 (germline): SEHNR, FQNEAQ (reference sequence). The CDR3 nucleotides read TGTGCCAGCAGCCCCAGACCAGGTCCAGAGACCCAGTACTTC. It specifies CASSPRPGPETQYF.

This clonotype was detected a few times. The chain combines TRBV10-2 with TRBJ2-1, with 11 bases fitting TRBD2. Per the germline V gene, CDR1 is WSHSY and CDR2 is SAAADI. The CDR3 is made up of 18 amino acids. V dropped 2 bases and J dropped 10; count of bases not matched to a gene: 16. The CDR3: CASSEVPRLAGSGIEQFF. CDR3 DNA: TGCGCCAGCAGTGAGGTTCCGAGACTAGCGGGGAGTGGGATCGAGCAGTTCTTC.